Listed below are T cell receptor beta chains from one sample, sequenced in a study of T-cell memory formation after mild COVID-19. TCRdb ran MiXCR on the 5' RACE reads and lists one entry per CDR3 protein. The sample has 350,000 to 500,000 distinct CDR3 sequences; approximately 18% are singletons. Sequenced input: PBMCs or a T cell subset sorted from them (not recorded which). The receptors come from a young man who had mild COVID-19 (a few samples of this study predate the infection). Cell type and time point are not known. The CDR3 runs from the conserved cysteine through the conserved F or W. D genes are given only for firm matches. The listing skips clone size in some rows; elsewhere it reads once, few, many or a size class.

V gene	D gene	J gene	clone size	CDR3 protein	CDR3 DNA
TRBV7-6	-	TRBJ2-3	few	CASSPLGAGRTDTQYF	TGTGCCAGCAGCCCTCTCGGGGCAGGGAGAACAGATACGCAGTATTTT
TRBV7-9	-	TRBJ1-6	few	CASSLSDRNSPLHF	TGTGCCAGCAGCCTCTCCGACAGAAATTCACCCCTCCACTTT
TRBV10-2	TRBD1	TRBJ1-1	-	CASSAGGGMTEAFF	TGCGCCAGCAGTGCGGGAGGGGGCATGACTGAAGCTTTCTTT
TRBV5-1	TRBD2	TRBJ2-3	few	CASSPGGGHADTQYF	TGCGCCAGCAGCCCCGGGGGAGGGCATGCAGATACGCAGTATTTT
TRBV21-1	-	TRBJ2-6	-	CASTGLADGANVLTF	TGTGCCAGCACCGGACTAGCTGATGGGGCCAACGTCCTGACTTTC
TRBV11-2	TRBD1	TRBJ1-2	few	CASSLDSGTGTYGYTF	TGTGCCAGCAGCTTAGATTCGGGGACAGGGACCTATGGCTACACCTTC
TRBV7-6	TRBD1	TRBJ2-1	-	CASSPIGQGSYNEQFF	TGTGCCAGCAGCCCGATTGGACAGGGGTCCTACAATGAGCAGTTCTTC
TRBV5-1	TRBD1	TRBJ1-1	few	CASSQGGSTEAFF	TGCGCCAGCAGCCAGGGGGGGAGCACTGAAGCTTTCTTT
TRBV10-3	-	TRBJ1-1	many	CAISPGLKNTEAFF	TGTGCCATCAGCCCGGGCCTCAAAAACACTGAAGCTTTCTTT
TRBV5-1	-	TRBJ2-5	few	CASSFQTGEETQYF	TGCGCCAGCAGCTTTCAGACAGGCGAAGAGACCCAGTACTTC
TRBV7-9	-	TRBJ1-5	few	CASSLWEGQPQHF	TGTGCCAGCAGCCTATGGGAGGGACAGCCCCAGCATTTT
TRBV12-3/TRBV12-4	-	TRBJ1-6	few	CASSGTGYNSPLHF	TGTGCCAGCAGTGGAACAGGTTATAATTCACCCCTCCACTTT
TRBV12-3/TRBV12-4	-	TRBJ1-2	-	CASSSDPITYTF	TGTGCCAGCAGTTCCGACCCTATCACCTACACCTTC
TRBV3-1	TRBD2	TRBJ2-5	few	CASSQSGTSGGLFQETQYF	TGTGCCAGCAGCCAATCCGGGACTAGCGGGGGTCTTTTTCAAGAGACCCAGTACTTC
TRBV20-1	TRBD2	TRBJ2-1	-	CSAFHSGGAVYNEQFF	TGCAGTGCTTTTCATAGCGGGGGGGCGGTCTACAATGAGCAGTTCTTC
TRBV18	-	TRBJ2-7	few	CASSPGSGTYEQYF	TGTGCCAGCTCACCCGGCTCCGGAACCTACGAGCAGTACTTC
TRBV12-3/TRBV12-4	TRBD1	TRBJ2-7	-	CASRVQTGGYEQYF	TGTGCCAGCAGGGTTCAGACAGGGGGTTACGAGCAGTACTTC
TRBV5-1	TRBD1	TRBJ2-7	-	CASSLGGQPAYEQYF	TGCGCCAGCAGCTTGGGGGGACAGCCGGCGTACGAGCAGTACTTC
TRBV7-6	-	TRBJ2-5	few	CASSSIREAQETQYF	TGTGCCAGCAGCTCCATCCGGGAAGCCCAAGAGACCCAGTACTTC
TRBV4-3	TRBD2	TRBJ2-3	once	CASRQRLAGDRSDTQYF	TGCGCCAGCAGACAGAGACTAGCGGGGGATCGGTCAGATACGCAGTATTTT
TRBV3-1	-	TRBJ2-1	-	CASSQEKGPYNEQFF	TGTGCCAGCAGCCAAGAAAAGGGTCCCTACAATGAGCAGTTCTTC
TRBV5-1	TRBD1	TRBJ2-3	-	CASSSWARQGPTDTQYF	TGCGCCAGCAGCTCGTGGGCCCGACAGGGACCCACAGATACGCAGTATTTT
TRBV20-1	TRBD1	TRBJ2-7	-	CSARDSLKYEQYF	TGCAGTGCGAGGGACAGTTTGAAGTACGAGCAGTACTTC
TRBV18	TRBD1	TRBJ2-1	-	CASSPRQGTNEQFF	TGTGCCAGCTCCCCCAGACAGGGCACGAATGAGCAGTTCTTC
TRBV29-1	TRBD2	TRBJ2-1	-	CSVGRLAGAGDEQFF	TGCAGCGTTGGAAGGCTAGCGGGGGCCGGGGATGAGCAGTTCTTC
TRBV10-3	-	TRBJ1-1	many	CAIRGTDNTEAFF	TGTGCCATCAGGGGGACGGACAACACTGAAGCTTTCTTT
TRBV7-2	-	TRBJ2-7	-	CASSTSSRGYSYEQYF	TGTGCCAGCAGCACCTCGTCACGGGGGTATTCCTACGAGCAGTACTTC
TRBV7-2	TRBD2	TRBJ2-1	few	CASSLASGGMYNEQFF	TGTGCCAGCAGCTTAGCTAGCGGGGGGATGTACAATGAGCAGTTCTTC
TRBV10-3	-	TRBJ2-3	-	CATANRTDTQYF	TGTGCCACCGCAAACCGGACAGATACGCAGTATTTT
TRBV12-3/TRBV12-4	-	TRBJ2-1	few	CASSPNSGTYNEQFF	TGTGCCAGCAGTCCTAACAGCGGAACCTACAATGAGCAGTTCTTC
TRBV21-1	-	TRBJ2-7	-	CASSLGGLAGSSYEQYF	TGTGCCAGCAGCTTGGGGGGACTAGCGGGGAGCTCCTACGAGCAGTACTTC
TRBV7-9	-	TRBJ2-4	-	CASSSLTGGNIQYF	TGTGCCAGCAGCTCCCTGACAGGAGGGAACATTCAGTACTTC
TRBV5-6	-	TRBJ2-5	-	CASSLVRDEMTQYF	TGTGCCAGCAGCTTGGTCAGGGACGAGATGACCCAGTACTTC
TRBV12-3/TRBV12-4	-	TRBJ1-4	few	CASSFGGPEKLFF	TGTGCCAGCAGTTTCGGGGGCCCCGAAAAACTGTTTTTT
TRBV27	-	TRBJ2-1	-	CASSFGPSSYNEQFF	TGTGCCAGCAGTTTCGGGCCGAGCTCCTACAATGAGCAGTTCTTC
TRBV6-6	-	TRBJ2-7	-	CASSYSGSPRTYEQYF	TGTGCCAGCAGTTACTCAGGGTCCCCTAGGACCTACGAGCAGTACTTC